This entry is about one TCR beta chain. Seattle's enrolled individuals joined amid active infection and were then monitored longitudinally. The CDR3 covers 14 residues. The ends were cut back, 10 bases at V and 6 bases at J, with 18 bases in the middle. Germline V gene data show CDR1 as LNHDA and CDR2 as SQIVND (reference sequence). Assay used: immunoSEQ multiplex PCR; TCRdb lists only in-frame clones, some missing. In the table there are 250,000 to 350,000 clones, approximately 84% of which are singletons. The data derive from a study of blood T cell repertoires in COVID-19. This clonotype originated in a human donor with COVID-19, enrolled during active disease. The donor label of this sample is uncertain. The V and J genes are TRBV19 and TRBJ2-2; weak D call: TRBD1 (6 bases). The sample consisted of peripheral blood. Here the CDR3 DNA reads TGTGCCACCACAAGAGGGGACATTCCCGGGGAGCTGTTTTTT. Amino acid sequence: CATTRGDIPGELFF.